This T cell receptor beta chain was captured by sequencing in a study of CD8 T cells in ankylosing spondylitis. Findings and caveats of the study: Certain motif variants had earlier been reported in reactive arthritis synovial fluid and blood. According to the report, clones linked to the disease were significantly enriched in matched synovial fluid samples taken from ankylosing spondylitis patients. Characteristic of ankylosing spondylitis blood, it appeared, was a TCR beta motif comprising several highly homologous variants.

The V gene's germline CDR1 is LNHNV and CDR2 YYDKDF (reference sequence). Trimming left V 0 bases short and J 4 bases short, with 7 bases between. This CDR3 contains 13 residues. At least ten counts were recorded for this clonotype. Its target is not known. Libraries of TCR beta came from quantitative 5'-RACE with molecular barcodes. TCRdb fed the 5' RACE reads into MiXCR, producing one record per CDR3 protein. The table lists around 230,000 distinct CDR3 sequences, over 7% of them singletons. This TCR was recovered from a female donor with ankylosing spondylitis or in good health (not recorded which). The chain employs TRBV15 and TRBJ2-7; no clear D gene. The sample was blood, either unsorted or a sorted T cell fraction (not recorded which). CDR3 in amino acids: CATSRDVSYEQYF. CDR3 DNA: TGTGCCACCAGCAGAGACGTTTCTTACGAGCAGTACTTC. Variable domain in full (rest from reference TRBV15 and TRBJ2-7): DAMVIQNPRYQVTQFGKPVTLSCSQTLNHNVMYWYQQKSSQAPKLLFHYYDKDFNNEADTPDNFQSRRPNTSFCFLDIRSPGLGDTAMYLCATSRDVSYEQYFGPGTRLTVT.